This T cell receptor (beta chain) comes out of a study of a mutant IDH1 vaccine in newly diagnosed glioma. Germline CDR1 and CDR2: SGHAT and FQNNGV. J lost 1 base, V lost 4 bases, and 7 bases had no gene match. The CDR3 is 17 residues long. Regarding time point: week 5, during vaccination. Alongside topical imiquimod, each dose of vaccine comprised 300 ug of mutant IDH1 20-mer peptide. The repertoire was sequenced with immunoSEQ multiplex PCR; TCRdb's copy has only in-frame clones and lacks some. The data contain about 60,000 clones, 84% of them singletons. This clone was detected only once. Antigen specificity is unknown.

The starting material was PBMCs, obtained from a glioma patient whose treatment included an IDH1 peptide vaccine. The rearrangement joins TRBV11-2 to TRBJ1-1; 12 nucleotides match TRBD1. The receptor was isolated from a woman in her 50s with glioma. Here the CDR3 DNA reads TGTGCCAGCAGCTCTGTCGGGACAGGGGGCGCGAACACTGAAGCTTTCTTT. It codes for CASSSVGTGGANTEAFF.